Following are 26 T cell receptor beta chains from one sample sequenced in a study of T cell responses to AZD1222 COVID-19 vaccine (TCRdb year 2021). Explained via the paper, the time point label denotes: about 28 days (+/-7) after the second vaccine dose. The library was generated by the immunoSEQ multiplex PCR assay. Entries here come from immuneACCESS through TCRdb and include only in-frame sequences with V and J called. Some clones fail to appear in such tables; in the studies checked, an unresolved V gene covers under half of the shortfall, and the cause of the remainder is unknown. The sample table lists more than 15,000 clones, over 60% of them with a count of one. The ten top clones hold approximately 15% of the sample. Sequenced material: peripheral blood, taken 28 days after the second AZD1222 dose. These receptors originate from an adult who received the AZD1222 COVID-19 vaccine.

This sequence joins TRBV5-8 and TRBJ2-2; tentative D call: TRBD2 (6 bases). V was clipped by 4 bases and J by 0 bases, with 7 bases between them. This CDR3 has 14 residues. Germline V gene sequence: CDR1 SGHTS, CDR2 YDEGEE. The DNA for the CDR3 is TGTGCCAGCAGCGTAGCGGCGAACACCGGGGAGCTGTTTTTT. Translation: CASSVAANTGELFF.

The table lists this clone with a few counts. V is TRBV9 and J is TRBJ1-6; D is uncertain. Germline V lookup: CDR1 SGDLS, CDR2 YYNGEE. V was shortened by 2 bases and J by 6 bases, with 9 bases between the two germline ends. There are 14 residues in the CDR3. CDR3 region: CASSVSEGNSPLHF. The CDR3 coding sequence is TGTGCCAGCAGCGTCTCAGAGGGTAATTCACCCCTCCACTTT.

The rearrangement uses TRBV28 and TRBJ2-1; TRBD1 matches at 7 bases. The CDR3 runs to 18 residues. CDR1 is MDHEN and CDR2 is SYDVKM in the germline V gene. The V gene end was trimmed by 1 base and the J gene end by 0 bases; junction bases not matched to a gene: 9. The CDR3 coding sequence is TGTGCCAGCAGTTTATACGCTGGGACAGAGCACTCCTACAATGAGCAGTTCTTC. Protein: CASSLYAGTEHSYNEQFF.

The J gene is TRBJ1-5, the V gene TRBV5-1; D call uncertain. Germline V gene lookup returns CDR1 SGHRS and CDR2 YFSETQ. With 0 bases removed from V and 6 bases from J, the gap between germline ends came to 10 bases. The CDR3 has 14 residues. CDR3 nucleotide sequence: TGCGCCAGCAGCTTGGAAGGATTCGGTCAGCCCCAGCATTTT. Protein: CASSLEGFGQPQHF. Using reference TRBV5-1 and TRBJ1-5 for the parts outside the CDR3, the full variable domain is KAGVTQTPRYLIKTRGQQVTLSCSPISGHRSVSWYQQTPGQGLQFLFEYFSETQRNKGNFPGRFSGRQFSNSRSEMNVSTLELGDSALYLCASSLEGFGQPQHFGDGTRLSIL.

The V gene is TRBV7-2, the J gene TRBJ2-2; TRBD1 is a possible D gene (7 bases). The CDR3 is made up of 15 amino acids. Looked up from germline, CDR1 is SGHTA and CDR2 is FQGNSA. Trimming took 0 bases from V and 6 from J, leaving 11 bases between them. The CDR3 nucleotides read TGTGCCAGCAGCTTAGCGTCAGGGGGGTCCGGGGAGCTGTTTTTT. Encoded protein: CASSLASGGSGELFF.

In this sample, this clone turned up once. This sequence joins TRBV7-2 and TRBJ2-2, with TRBD2 matching over 7 bases. CDR3 length: 14 amino acids. Trimming at V came to 5 bases and at J to 2 bases, leaving 2 bases not matched to a gene. Germline assignment: CDR1 SGHTA and CDR2 FQGNSA. CDR3 DNA sequence: TGTGCCAGCAGCCCTAGCGGAAACACCGGGGAGCTGTTTTTT. The encoded protein is CASSPSGNTGELFF.

This clone was observed a few times. The V call is TRBV9, the J call TRBJ1-2, with 9 positions matching TRBD1. Germline CDR1 and CDR2: SGDLS and YYNGEE. The V and J ends lost 2 bases and 3 bases, in that order; junction bases with no gene match: 2. The CDR3 is 14 amino acids. The CDR3 DNA is TGTGCCAGCAGCGTGGACAGGGGACACTATGGCTACACCTTC. Translation: CASSVDRGHYGYTF.

The genes are TRBV6-5 and TRBJ1-5, with a tentative D call TRBD1 (6 bases). The CDR3 runs 13 residues. V lost 7 bases, J lost 3 bases, and 10 bases lay in between. Germline CDR1 reads MNHEY; CDR2 reads SVGAGI. Here the CDR3 reads CASKQGANQPQHF. The CDR3 nucleotides read TGTGCCAGCAAACAGGGTGCCAATCAGCCCCAGCATTTT.

The chain links TRBV13 to TRBJ1-2; unclear D gene. The CDR3 runs to 12 residues. Germline V CDR1 and CDR2: PRHDT, FYEKMQ (reference sequence). Trimming removed 10 bases at V and 7 bases at J, with 16 bases between. Here the CDR3 DNA reads TGTGCCACCCCCTGGCAGAACGGTGGCTACACCTTC. This encodes CATPWQNGGYTF.

The chain has TRBV3-1 (or the pseudogene TRBV3-2) and TRBJ1-2, with 7 bases matching TRBD1. With 4 bases clipped from V and 11 bases from J, the junction kept 25 bases outside the gene matches. This CDR3 is built from 18 residues. The germline V gene has CDR1 LGHDT and CDR2 YNNKEL (reference sequence). The CDR3 DNA sequence: TGTGCCAGCAGCCCCGGCGGGGCCCCGGGACAGAGAATCTTCGGATACACCTTC. The encoded protein is CASSPGGAPGQRIFGYTF.

This clone rates as medium-sized. The chain combines TRBV7-2 with TRBJ1-6, with D unresolved. V lost 2 bases and J 7 bases, leaving 12 bases between the germline ends. From germline, CDR1 is SGHTA and CDR2 FQGNSA. The CDR3 runs to 15 residues. The CDR3 here is CASSLNIPTNSPLHF. CDR3 bases: TGTGCCAGCAGCTTAAATATACCCACCAATTCACCCCTCCACTTT.

The rearrangement joins TRBV6-2 or TRBV6-3 to TRBJ2-2; D remains unclear. The length of the CDR3 is 14 residues. Germline loops: CDR1 MNHEY, CDR2 SVGEGT. Between the trimmed V and J ends, which lost 2 bases and 5 bases, there was a span of 9 bases. CDR3 coding DNA: TGTGCCAGCAGTTACCGAGATCGGACCGGGGAGCTGTTTTTT. Residues: CASSYRDRTGELFF.

The rearrangement uses TRBV3-1 (or the pseudogene TRBV3-2) and TRBJ1-5; D is unclear. Trimming took off 3 bases at V and 8 bases at J, with 11 bases between the two ends. Germline CDR1 and CDR2: LGHDT and YNNKEL (reference sequence). CDR3 size: 13 residues. The CDR3 DNA follows: TGTGCCAGCAGCCATGGCGGCTGGAAGCCCCAGCATTTT. Translation: CASSHGGWKPQHF.

This clone occurred a few times. This sequence joins TRBV7-2 and TRBJ1-1; 9 nucleotides align to TRBD1. Germline V gene sequence: CDR1 SGHTA, CDR2 FQGNSA. The CDR3 is 14 residues long. The V gene end was trimmed by 5 bases and the J gene end by 6 bases; junction bases not matched to a gene: 7. This CDR3 reads CASSTGTGSAEAFF. The DNA of the CDR3 is TGTGCCAGCAGCACCGGGACAGGGAGCGCTGAAGCTTTCTTT.

This sequence joins TRBV29-1 and TRBJ2-5; D is uncertain. The CDR3 sequence is 11 residues long. CDR1 SQVTM and CDR2 ANQGSEA come from the germline V gene. With 1 base removed from V and 2 bases from J, the gap between germline ends came to 2 bases. The CDR3 nucleotides read TGCAGCGTTGAAGTTCAAGAGACCCAGTACTTC. This translates into CSVEVQETQYF.

The chain links TRBV19 to TRBJ1-2, with a tentative D call TRBD1 (6 bases). Looked up from germline, CDR1 is LNHDA and CDR2 is SQIVND (reference sequence). V was cut by 6 bases and J by 5 bases, with 13 bases left in between. This CDR3 is built from 13 residues. CDR3 protein: CASSLGGRYGYTF. CDR3 nucleotide sequence: TGTGCCAGTAGCCTAGGGGGTCGGTATGGCTACACCTTC. Variable domain in full (rest from reference TRBV19 and TRBJ1-2): DGGITQSPKYLFRKEGQNVTLSCEQNLNHDAMYWYRQDPGQGLRLIYYSQIVNDFQKGDIAEGYSVSREKKESFPLTVTSAQKNPTAFYLCASSLGGRYGYTFGSGTRLTVV.

There are a few counts of this clone. This chain uses TRBV19 with TRBJ1-5; 8 positions match TRBD1. After removal of 7 bases from V and 7 bases from J, the junction contained 9 bases not matched to a gene. This CDR3 has 14 amino acids. Germline V lookup: CDR1 LNHDA, CDR2 SQIVND (reference sequence). Written as DNA, the CDR3 is TGTGCCAGTACCTCGACAGGGGATGGCCAGCCCCAGCATTTT. Translated, it gives CASTSTGDGQPQHF.

This clone has only one observation. The chain has TRBV30 and TRBJ1-2; possible D gene TRBD1, 5 bases. The CDR3 has 12 amino acids. Germline CDR1 reads GTSNPN; CDR2 reads SVGIG (reference sequence). The V gene lost 4 bases and the J gene lost 2 bases, with 8 bases spanning the gap. The CDR3: CAWKGQNYGYTF. CDR3 nucleotides: TGTGCCTGGAAGGGGCAGAACTATGGCTACACCTTC.

This rearrangement joins TRBV18 to TRBJ2-7, with a tentative D call TRBD1 (5 bases). The length of the CDR3 is 18 residues. CDR1 is KGHSH and CDR2 is LQKENI in the germline V gene. V was clipped by 2 bases and J by 6 bases, with 26 bases between them. The CDR3 bases are TGTGCCAGCTCACCAGAGCGAAGGGGAACCGTTGGTTCAGCCGAGCAGTACTTC. As protein: CASSPERRGTVGSAEQYF. Together with reference TRBV18 and TRBJ2-7, the CDR3 gives the full variable domain: NAGVMQNPRHLVRRRGQEARLRCSPMKGHSHVYWYRQLPEEGLKFMVYLQKENIIDESGMPKERFSAEFPKEGPSILRIQQVVRGDSAAYFCASSPERRGTVGSAEQYFGPGTRLTVT.

This rearrangement joins TRBV5-4 to TRBJ2-2, with TRBD1 identical over 8 bases. V lost 0 bases to trimming and J lost 8 bases; unmatched junction nucleotides: 6. CDR3 size: 15 residues. Germline V CDR1 and CDR2: SGHNT, YYREEE (reference sequence). The CDR3: CASSLEGQATGELFF. In nucleotides, the CDR3 is TGTGCCAGCAGCTTGGAGGGACAGGCAACTGGGGAGCTGTTTTTT. The full variable domain, completed using reference TRBV5-4 and TRBJ2-2, is ETGVTQSPTHLIKTRGQQVTLRCSSQSGHNTVSWYQQALGQGPQFIFQYYREEENGRGNFPPRFSGLQFPNYSSELNVNALELDDSALYLCASSLEGQATGELFFGEGSRLTVL.

This chain links TRBV20-1 with TRBJ2-7; D is perhaps TRBD2 (5 bases). Germline V gene lookup returns CDR1 DFQATT and CDR2 SNEGSKA (reference sequence). The CDR3 is 14 amino acids. With 5 bases removed from V and 1 base from J, the gap between germline ends came to 15 bases. CDR3 sequence (DNA): TGCAGTGCTGGTGACTACTCCCCTTCCTACGAGCAGTACTTC. Protein sequence: CSAGDYSPSYEQYF.

The chain couples TRBV5-6 to TRBJ1-1, with no clear D. CDR1 and CDR2 from the germline V gene are SGHDT and YYEEEE. This CDR3 comprises 12 residues. Between the trimmed V and J ends, which lost 1 base and 5 bases, there was a span of 6 bases. The CDR3 spells CASSLIRTEAFF. Written as DNA, the CDR3 is TGTGCCAGCAGCTTGATCAGGACTGAAGCTTTCTTT.

The chain combines TRBV28 with TRBJ2-7; 14 bases map to TRBD2. CDR1 is MDHEN and CDR2 is SYDVKM in the germline V gene. CDR3 length: 16 residues. J lost 4 bases, V lost 0 bases, and 2 bases had no gene match. CDR3 in DNA: TGTGCCAGCAGTTTATGGGGACTAGCGGGGGATTACGAGCAGTACTTC. Protein: CASSLWGLAGDYEQYF.

The genes are TRBV9 and TRBJ1-6; D remains unclear. V lost 3 bases and J lost 8, with 18 bases in between. CDR1 and CDR2 from the germline V gene are SGDLS and YYNGEE. The CDR3 is 16 residues long. The CDR3 is CASSEGGGRGYSPLHF. As DNA, the CDR3 is TGTGCCAGCAGCGAGGGAGGTGGCAGAGGGTATTCACCCCTCCACTTT. The full variable domain, completed using reference TRBV9 and TRBJ1-6, is DSGVTQTPKHLITATGQRVTLRCSPRSGDLSVYWYQQSLDQGLQFLIQYYNGEERAKGNILERFSAQQFPDLHSELNLSSLELGDSALYFCASSEGGGRGYSPLHFGNGTRLTVT.

The chain is built from TRBV7-2 and TRBJ1-5; the D is unclear. Trimming took 1 base from V and 0 from J, leaving 7 bases between them. Germline V CDR1 and CDR2: SGHTA, FQGNSA. The CDR3 has 15 amino acids. The CDR3 sequence is CASSLGIDSNQPQHF. The CDR3 DNA is TGTGCCAGCAGCTTAGGAATAGATAGCAATCAGCCCCAGCATTTT.

This rearrangement joins TRBV6-2 or TRBV6-3 to TRBJ2-7, with TRBD1 as a possible D gene (6 bases). The CDR3 has 13 amino acids. Germline loops: CDR1 MNHEY, CDR2 SVGEGT. V was shortened by 2 bases and J by 2 bases, with 7 bases between the two germline ends. The CDR3 protein is CASSYGQTYEQYF. As DNA, the CDR3 is TGTGCCAGCAGTTACGGACAGACCTACGAGCAGTACTTC.